Below, one T cell receptor (beta chain) is given with its context. This entry comes from a study of blood T cell repertoires in COVID-19. CDR1 and CDR2 (germline): KGHSH, LQKENI. Germline trimming cut 2 bases from V and 7 bases from J; bases unmatched to any gene: 6. The CDR3 is 15 residues long. Clones were sequenced by immunoSEQ multiplex PCR, and TCRdb holds only the in-frame ones, with some missing. The table records around 280,000 clones, 70% to 90% of them present only once. The source material was peripheral blood. V is TRBV18 and J is TRBJ2-1; 9 bases map to TRBD2. The sequence derives from a woman younger than 45 who had recovered from COVID-19. For the CDR3, the DNA is TGTGCCAGCTCACCAGGCGGGGGGGCGGAAAATGAGCAGTTCTTC. It codes for CASSPGGGAENEQFF.